These 11 T cell receptor beta chains were sequenced from one sample in a study of T cells in Graves' hyperthyroidism and ophthalmopathy. RNA transcripts yielded amplified TCR beta CDR3 regions. With the HTBI primer set, the TCR CDR3 went through a first round of RT-PCR. TCRdb re-derived calls from the multiplex PCR reads in MiXCR, one entry per CDR3 protein. The sample shows 300,000 to 350,000 distinct CDR3 sequences, roughly a fifth of them seen only once. Sequencing was carried out using blood. The receptors here all came from a woman between 45 and 60 years old with Graves' hyperthyroidism.

The chain uses TRBV5-1 and TRBJ2-1; D may match TRBD1 or TRBD2 (6 bases each). Trimming cost V 6 bases and J 7 bases, with 14 bases left between them. CDR3 length equals 13 residues. Germline V gene data show CDR1 as SGHRS and CDR2 as YFSETQ. For the CDR3, the DNA is TGCGCCAGCACTTTCAGGAGGGGGAATGAGCAGTTCTTC. Translating gives CASTFRRGNEQFF.

This clonotype has a count of ten or more. The chain recombines TRBV5-1 with TRBJ2-7; D not certain. The CDR3 is 15 amino acids. Germline CDR1 SGHRS, CDR2 YFSETQ. V was shortened by 0 bases and J by 3 bases, with 13 bases between the two germline ends. CDR3 DNA sequence: TGCGCCAGCAGCTTGGAACAGCTGACGAGCTACGAGCAGTACTTC. Amino acid sequence: CASSLEQLTSYEQYF.

This clonotype was seen ten or more times. V and J are TRBV18 and TRBJ2-5; 7 positions agree with TRBD1. The J segment lost 0 bases and the V segment lost 3 bases, leaving 4 bases of the junction unmatched. The CDR3 consists of 15 residues. Germline assignment: CDR1 KGHSH and CDR2 LQKENI. The DNA for the CDR3 is TGTGCCAGCTCACCTCCGACAGGGTACCAAGAGACCCAGTACTTC. The encoded protein is CASSPPTGYQETQYF.

The rearrangement joins TRBV7-9 to TRBJ2-7; tentative D call: TRBD1 (6 bases). The CDR3 covers 15 residues. Germline V gene sequence: CDR1 SEHNR, CDR2 FQNEAQ (reference sequence). V lost 8 bases, J lost 2 bases, and 19 bases lay in between. As DNA, the CDR3 is TGTGCCAGCTCAGGGGCCCCCCCGGGGACCTACGAGCAGTACTTC. It yields the protein CASSGAPPGTYEQYF.

The V gene is TRBV29-1, the J gene TRBJ1-1; D gene ambiguous. CDR3 length equals 10 residues. Germline CDR1 SQVTM, CDR2 ANQGSEA. Trimming pared 4 bases from V and 6 bases from J, leaving 6 bases between. CDR3 in DNA: TGCAGCGTTGTCTGGTCTGAAGCTTTCTTT. It is translated as CSVVWSEAFF.

This clonotype has a handful of counts. A read error may explain this, as a much larger clone is one base away. The rearrangement links TRBV11-3 to TRBJ2-2; 12 nucleotides agree with TRBD2. Per germline, CDR1 SGHNT and CDR2 YENEEA. The CDR3 extends over 16 amino acids. CDR3 amino acids: CVSSLGLAGSTGELFF. The CDR3 nucleotides read TGTGTCAGCAGCCTCGGACTAGCGGGATCCACCGGGGAGCTGTTTTTT.

This clonotype was recorded at least ten times. This chain links TRBV20-1 with TRBJ1-5; D is unresolved. Trimming stripped 2 bases from V and 5 bases from J, with 10 bases between. This CDR3 is built from 13 residues. CDR1 is DFQATT and CDR2 is SNEGSKA in the germline V gene (reference sequence). The CDR3 spells CSARSGKDQPQHF. In DNA, the CDR3 is TGCAGTGCTAGATCAGGTAAAGATCAGCCCCAGCATTTT.

The gene calls are TRBV6-1 and TRBJ1-2; the match to TRBD1 covers 8 bases. This CDR3 comprises 13 residues. The J segment lost 5 bases and the V segment lost 6 bases, leaving 5 bases of the junction unmatched. Germline V gene lookup returns CDR1 MNHNS and CDR2 SASEGT. The CDR3 bases are TGTGCCAGCAGCCCACAGGGGGAATATGGCTACACCTTC. Its protein is CASSPQGEYGYTF.

This clonotype has just a few counts. V usage is TRBV7-9 and J usage is TRBJ1-2, with TRBD1 matching 9 bases. V trimming: 1 base; J trimming: 2 bases; junction bases outside the gene matches: 11. CDR3 length: 18 residues. CDR1 and CDR2 (germline): SEHNR, FQNEAQ (reference sequence). DNA for the CDR3: TGTGCCAGCAGCTTAGAGCTTACAGGGGGCACGTCAAACTATGGCTACACCTTC. Translation gives CASSLELTGGTSNYGYTF.

This clonotype was recorded at least ten times. Its ends do not fully match the called genes, so a read error is possible. CDR3 nucleotides: TGTGCCAGCAGTTTAGAAGGGCCTCGATTTTTCGGCAGGAACGCCGGGGAGCTGTTTTTT. This gives the protein CASSLEGPRFFGRNAGELFF. This chain links TRBV27 with TRBJ2-2; D is undetermined. The CDR3 contains 20 residues. Germline assignment: CDR1 MNHEY and CDR2 SMNVEV (reference sequence).

A remark on this clonotype: A much larger clonotype is one base distant, so this may be a read error. The chain couples TRBV6-1 to TRBJ1-5; 8 nucleotides agree with TRBD1. Germline lookup yields CDR1 MNHNS and CDR2 SASEGT. CDR3 size: 15 residues. V shed 6 bases, J shed 6 bases, and the junction held 10 bases outside the gene matches. CDR3 loop: CASRVNRGTGQPQHF. CDR3 in DNA: TGTGCCAGCAGAGTAAACAGGGGGACTGGTCAGCCCCAGCATTTT.